This T cell receptor (beta chain) was recovered during a study of cytomegalovirus exposure and HLA in healthy donors. Sequencing used immunoSEQ multiplex PCR; TCRdb keeps in-frame clones, though not all of them. The top ten clones hold under 7.5% of a sample with 150,000 to 200,000 clones, 84% of them seen once. Study-wide findings and caveats: Accounts indicate the classifier identified cytomegalovirus status with strong specificity and sensitivity.

In regard to this clone: What it binds is not known.

V dropped 2 bases and J dropped 3 bases, with 11 bases sitting between them. Germline loops: CDR1 SGHTA, CDR2 FQGNSA. The CDR3 is 15 amino acids. This chain connects TRBV7-2 to TRBJ2-1, with a weak D call TRBD2 (5 bases). Sequences were obtained from PBMCs. The TCR was taken from a man aged 18 to 29 in good health and CMV-seropositive. CDR3 sequence: CASSLHGISYNEQFF. For the CDR3, the DNA is TGTGCCAGCAGCTTACACGGGATCAGCTACAATGAGCAGTTCTTC.